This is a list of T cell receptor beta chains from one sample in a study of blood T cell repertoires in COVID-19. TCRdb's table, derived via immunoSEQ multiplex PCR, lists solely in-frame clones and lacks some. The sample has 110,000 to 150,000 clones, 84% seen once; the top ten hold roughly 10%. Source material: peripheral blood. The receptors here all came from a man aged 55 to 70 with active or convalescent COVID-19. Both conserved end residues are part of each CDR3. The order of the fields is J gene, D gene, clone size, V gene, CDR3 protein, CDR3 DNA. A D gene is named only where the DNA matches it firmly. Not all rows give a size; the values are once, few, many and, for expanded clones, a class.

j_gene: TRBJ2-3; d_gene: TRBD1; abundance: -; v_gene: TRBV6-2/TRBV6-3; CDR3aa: CASSPSGQGVSDTQYF; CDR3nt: TGTGCCAGCAGCCCCTCGGGACAGGGGGTTTCAGATACGCAGTATTTT
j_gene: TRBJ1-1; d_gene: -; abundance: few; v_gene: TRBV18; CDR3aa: CASSLRQMNTEAFF; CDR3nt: TGTGCCAGCTCACTGCGACAGATGAACACTGAAGCTTTCTTT
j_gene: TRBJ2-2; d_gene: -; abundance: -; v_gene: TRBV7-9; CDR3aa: CASSLGSPNTGELFF; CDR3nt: TGTGCCAGCAGCTTGGGTAGCCCCAACACCGGGGAGCTGTTTTTT
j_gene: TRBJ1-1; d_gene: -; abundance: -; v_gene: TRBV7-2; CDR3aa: CASSLATGNTEAFF; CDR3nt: TGTGCCAGCAGCTTAGCGACAGGGAACACTGAAGCTTTCTTT
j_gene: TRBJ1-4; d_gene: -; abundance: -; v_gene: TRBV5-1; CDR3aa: CASSSTGMANEKLFF; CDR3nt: TGCGCCAGCAGCTCTACAGGGATGGCTAATGAAAAACTGTTTTTT
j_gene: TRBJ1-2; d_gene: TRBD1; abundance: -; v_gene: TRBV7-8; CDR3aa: CASSQDQGGVYTF; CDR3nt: TGTGCCAGCAGCCAGGATCAGGGGGGTGTCTACACCTTC
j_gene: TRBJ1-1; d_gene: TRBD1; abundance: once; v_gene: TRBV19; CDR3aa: CASRKPGQFGTEAFF; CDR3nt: TGTGCCAGTAGAAAACCGGGACAGTTTGGCACTGAAGCTTTCTTT
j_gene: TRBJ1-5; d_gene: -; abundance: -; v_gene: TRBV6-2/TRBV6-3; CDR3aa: CASSPPQGQGNQPQHF; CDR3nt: TGTGCCAGCAGCCCACCCCAGGGGCAAGGCAATCAGCCCCAGCATTTT
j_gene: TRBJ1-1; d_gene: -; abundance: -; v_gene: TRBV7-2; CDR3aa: CASSLDQGTSTEAFF; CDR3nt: TGTGCCAGCAGCTTGGACCAGGGGACGAGCACTGAAGCTTTCTTT
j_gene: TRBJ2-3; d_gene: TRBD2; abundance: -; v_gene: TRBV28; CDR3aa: CASREAGAVDTQYF; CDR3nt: TGTGCCAGCAGGGAAGCGGGAGCGGTAGATACGCAGTATTTT
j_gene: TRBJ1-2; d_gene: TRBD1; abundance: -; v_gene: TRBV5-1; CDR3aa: CASSLGADRAYGYTF; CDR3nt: TGCGCCAGCAGCTTGGGGGCCGACAGGGCCTATGGCTACACCTTC
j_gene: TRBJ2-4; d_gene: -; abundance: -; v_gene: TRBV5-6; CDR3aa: CASSFRTEQNIQYF; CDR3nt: TGTGCCAGCAGCTTTAGGACAGAGCAAAACATTCAGTACTTC
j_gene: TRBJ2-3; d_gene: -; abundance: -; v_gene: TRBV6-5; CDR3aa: CASRMGGPTDTQYF; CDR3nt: TGTGCCAGCAGGATGGGGGGACCCACAGATACGCAGTATTTT
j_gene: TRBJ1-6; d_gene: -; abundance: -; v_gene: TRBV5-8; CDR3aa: CASSLGSERASPLHF; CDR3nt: TGTGCCAGCAGCTTGGGGTCGGAGAGGGCCTCACCCCTCCACTTT
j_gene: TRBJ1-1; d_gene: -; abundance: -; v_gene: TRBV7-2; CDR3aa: CASSLVRESEAFF; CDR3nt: TGTGCCAGCAGCTTAGTGCGGGAAAGTGAAGCTTTCTTT
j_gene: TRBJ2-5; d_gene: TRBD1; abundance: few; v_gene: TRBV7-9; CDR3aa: CASSLGTGYRETQYF; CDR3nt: TGTGCCAGCAGCTTAGGGACAGGGTATAGAGAGACCCAGTACTTC
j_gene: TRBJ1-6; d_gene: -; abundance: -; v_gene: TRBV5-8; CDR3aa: CASSLHHNSPLHF; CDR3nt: TGTGCCAGCAGCTTACACCATAATTCACCCCTCCACTTT
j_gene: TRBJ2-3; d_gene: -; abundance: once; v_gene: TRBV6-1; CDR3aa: CASSDAHRDPDTQYF; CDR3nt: TGTGCCAGCAGTGACGCCCACAGGGATCCAGATACGCAGTATTTT
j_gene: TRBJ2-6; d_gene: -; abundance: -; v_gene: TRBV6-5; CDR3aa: CASSLVRAGANVLTF; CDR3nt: TGTGCCAGCAGTTTGGTCAGGGCTGGGGCCAACGTCCTGACTTTC
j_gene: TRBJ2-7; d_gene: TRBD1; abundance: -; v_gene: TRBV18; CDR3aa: CASSPRRPGQTYEQYF; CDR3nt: TGTGCCAGCTCACCCAGACGCCCGGGACAGACCTACGAGCAGTACTTC
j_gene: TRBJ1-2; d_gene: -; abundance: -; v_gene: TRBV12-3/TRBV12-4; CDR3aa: CASRTDSHYGYTF; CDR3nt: TGTGCCAGCAGAACCGACAGCCACTATGGCTACACCTTC
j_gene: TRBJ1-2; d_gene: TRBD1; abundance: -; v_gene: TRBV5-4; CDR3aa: CATRWRGPNYGYTF; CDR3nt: TGTGCCACCCGGTGGAGGGGGCCCAACTATGGCTACACCTTC
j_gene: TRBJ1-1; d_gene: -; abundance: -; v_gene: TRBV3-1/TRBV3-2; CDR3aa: CASSQVQGSTEAFF; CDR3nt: TGTGCCAGCAGCCAAGTACAGGGAAGTACTGAAGCTTTCTTT
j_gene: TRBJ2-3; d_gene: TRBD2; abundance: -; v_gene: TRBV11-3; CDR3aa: CASSLGRREAPGDTQYF; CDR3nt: TGTGCCAGCAGCTTAGGTAGGCGGGAGGCCCCCGGAGATACGCAGTATTTT
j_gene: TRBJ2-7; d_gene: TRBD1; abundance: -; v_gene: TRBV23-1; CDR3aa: CASSQENGTPGQGEVYEQYF; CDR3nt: TGCGCCAGCAGTCAAGAAAATGGCACACCGGGACAGGGAGAGGTCTACGAGCAGTACTTC
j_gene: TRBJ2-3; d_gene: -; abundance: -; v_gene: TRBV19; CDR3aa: CASGSSTDTQYF; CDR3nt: TGTGCCAGCGGGAGTAGCACAGATACGCAGTATTTT
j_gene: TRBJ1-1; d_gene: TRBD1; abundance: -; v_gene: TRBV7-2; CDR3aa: CASSLGTGLAFF; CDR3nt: TGTGCCAGCAGCTTAGGGACAGGGTTGGCTTTCTTT
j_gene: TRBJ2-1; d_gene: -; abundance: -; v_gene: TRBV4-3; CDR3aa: CASSQDRVSYNEQFF; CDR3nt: TGCGCCAGCAGCCAAGACAGGGTTTCCTACAATGAGCAGTTCTTC
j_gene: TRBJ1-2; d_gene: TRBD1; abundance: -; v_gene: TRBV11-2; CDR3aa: CASSGQANYGYTF; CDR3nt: TGTGCCAGCAGCGGACAGGCGAACTATGGCTACACCTTC
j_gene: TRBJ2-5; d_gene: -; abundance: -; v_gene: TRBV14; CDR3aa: CASSHIQAGLLEETQYF; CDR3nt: TGTGCCAGCAGCCATATACAGGCCGGTTTGTTAGAAGAGACCCAGTACTTC
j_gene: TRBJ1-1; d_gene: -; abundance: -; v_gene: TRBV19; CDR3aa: CASSIKGFSEAFF; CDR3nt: TGTGCCAGTAGTATTAAGGGGTTTAGTGAAGCTTTCTTT
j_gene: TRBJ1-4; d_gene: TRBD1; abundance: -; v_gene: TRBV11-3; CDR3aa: CASSRFAGGSNEKLFF; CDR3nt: TGTGCCAGCAGCCGATTCGCAGGGGGGTCTAATGAAAAACTGTTTTTT
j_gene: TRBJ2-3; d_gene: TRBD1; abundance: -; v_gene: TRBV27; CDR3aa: CASSLLKQGVGTDTQYF; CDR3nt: TGTGCCAGCTCCCTTCTTAAACAGGGGGTAGGCACAGATACGCAGTATTTT
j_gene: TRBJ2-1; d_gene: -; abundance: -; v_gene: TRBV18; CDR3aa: CASSPSLAAIYNEQFF; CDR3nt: TGTGCCAGCTCACCATCTTTAGCGGCGATTTACAATGAGCAGTTCTTC
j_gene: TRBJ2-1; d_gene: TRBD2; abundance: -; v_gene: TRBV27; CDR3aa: CASSPLSGTSGGASSYNEQFF; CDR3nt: TGTGCCAGCAGTCCCCTATCCGGGACTAGCGGGGGGGCGAGCTCCTACAATGAGCAGTTCTTC
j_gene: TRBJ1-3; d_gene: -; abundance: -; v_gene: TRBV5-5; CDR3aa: CASSPGGSSGNTIYF; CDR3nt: TGTGCCAGCAGCCCCGGGGGATCCTCTGGAAACACCATATATTTT
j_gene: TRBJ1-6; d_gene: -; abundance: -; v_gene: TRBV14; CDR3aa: CASSQVGQGNSPLHF; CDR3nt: TGTGCCAGCAGCCAAGTAGGCCAGGGAAATTCACCCCTCCACTTT
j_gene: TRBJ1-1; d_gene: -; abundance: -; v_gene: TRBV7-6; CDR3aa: CASSLAGAPEAFF; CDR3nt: TGTGCCAGCAGCTTAGCAGGGGCCCCTGAAGCTTTCTTT
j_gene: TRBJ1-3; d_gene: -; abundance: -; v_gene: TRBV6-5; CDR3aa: CASSYSDNSGNTIYF; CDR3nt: TGTGCCAGCAGTTACTCGGACAACTCTGGAAACACCATATATTTT
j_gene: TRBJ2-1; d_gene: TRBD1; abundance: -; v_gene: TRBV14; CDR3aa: CASSQDYGTGDNEQFF; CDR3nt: TGTGCCAGCAGCCAAGATTATGGGACAGGGGACAATGAGCAGTTCTTC